Listed below are T cell receptor beta chains from one sample, sequenced in a study of blood T cell repertoires in COVID-19. Assay: immunoSEQ multiplex PCR; the TCRdb copy retains only in-frame clones and omits some. The sample holds about 250,000 clones, around 90% seen once. The sequencing sample was made of peripheral blood. All receptors derive from an older woman with COVID-19, enrolled during active disease. The CDR3 runs from the conserved cysteine through the conserved F or W. The order of the fields is V gene, clone size, J gene, D gene, CDR3 DNA, CDR3 protein. The D gene is left open where the match is weak. Clone size is given for some rows only: seen once, a few or many times, or a class if the clone is expanded.

V: TRBV9; size: NA; J: TRBJ2-1; D: TRBD1; DNA: TGTGCCAGCAGCTTCACCCAGGGGGCGCTTGGTAATGAGCAGTTCTTC; CDR3: CASSFTQGALGNEQFF
V: TRBV5-1; size: NA; J: TRBJ2-2; D: TRBD2; DNA: TGCGCCAGCAGCCCTGGACTAGCGGGGCTGAGAACCGGGGAGCTGTTTTTT; CDR3: CASSPGLAGLRTGELFF
V: TRBV5-4; size: NA; J: TRBJ2-1; D: TRBD2; DNA: TGTGCCAGCAGCTTGGAGGGCGGGGGGAAGCGCGGTGAGCAGTTCTTC; CDR3: CASSLEGGGKRGEQFF
V: TRBV7-2; size: NA; J: TRBJ2-5; D: TRBD2; DNA: TGTGCCAGCAGCCCCCGGGCTAGCGGACAAGAGACCCAGTACTTC; CDR3: CASSPRASGQETQYF
V: TRBV14; size: once; J: TRBJ2-5; D: NA; DNA: TGTGCCAGCAGCCAGGGCTTCTTCCGGACAGTTCAAGAGACCCAGTACTTC; CDR3: CASSQGFFRTVQETQYF
V: TRBV6-2/TRBV6-3; size: NA; J: TRBJ1-1; D: NA; DNA: TGTGCCAGCAGTTACTCGGGGGGAGGGCGAAGCACTGAAGCTTTCTTT; CDR3: CASSYSGGGRSTEAFF
V: TRBV25-1; size: NA; J: TRBJ1-2; D: NA; DNA: TGTGCCAGCAGTGTTACAGGGTATGGCTACACCTTC; CDR3: CASSVTGYGYTF
V: TRBV10-3; size: NA; J: TRBJ1-1; D: NA; DNA: TGTGCCATCCTGGGAGACGCACAAACTGAAGCTTTCTTT; CDR3: CAILGDAQTEAFF
V: TRBV18; size: NA; J: TRBJ1-1; D: NA; DNA: TGTGCCAGCTCACCCGCGGGGCGAGGGGCTGGGACTGAAGCTTTCTTT; CDR3: CASSPAGRGAGTEAFF
V: TRBV6-5; size: NA; J: TRBJ1-2; D: TRBD1; DNA: TGTGCCAGCAGCCGCGGACAGGCTTCCTCGGACACCTTC; CDR3: CASSRGQASSDTF
V: TRBV30; size: NA; J: TRBJ2-6; D: NA; DNA: TGTGCCTTCAGGGGCTCTGGCTTATCTGGGGCCAACGTCCTGACTTTC; CDR3: CAFRGSGLSGANVLTF
V: TRBV4-3; size: NA; J: TRBJ2-1; D: TRBD1; DNA: TGCGCCAGCAGCCAGCTCAGACAGGGGAATGAGCAGTTCTTC; CDR3: CASSQLRQGNEQFF
V: TRBV6-1; size: NA; J: TRBJ1-2; D: NA; DNA: TGTGCCAGCAGTGAGCTGACAGGTCTATATGGCTACACCTTC; CDR3: CASSELTGLYGYTF
V: TRBV9; size: NA; J: TRBJ1-2; D: TRBD1; DNA: TGTGCCAGCAGCGTAGTTGGGACAGGGATCTCCGGCTACACCTTC; CDR3: CASSVVGTGISGYTF
V: TRBV2; size: NA; J: TRBJ2-7; D: TRBD2; DNA: TGTGCCAGCAAGGATCGGGTTGGCGGGGGACCCTACGAGCAGTACTTC; CDR3: CASKDRVGGGPYEQYF
V: TRBV4-3; size: NA; J: TRBJ1-2; D: NA; DNA: TGCGCCAGCAGCCCCCGGTTGGGAGGGAGGGATGGCTACACCTTC; CDR3: CASSPRLGGRDGYTF
V: TRBV10-3; size: NA; J: TRBJ1-5; D: NA; DNA: TGTGCCATCAGTGAGTCCTACCTGGGCTCTCAGCCCCAGCATTTT; CDR3: CAISESYLGSQPQHF
V: TRBV27; size: NA; J: TRBJ1-1; D: TRBD1; DNA: TGTGCCAGCAGAATCTTTCAGGGGGCTGAAGCTTTCTTT; CDR3: CASRIFQGAEAFF
V: TRBV6-2/TRBV6-3; size: NA; J: TRBJ1-3; D: NA; DNA: TGTGCCAGCAGTCCGGGAGTCACCATATATTTT; CDR3: CASSPGVTIYF
V: TRBV7-7; size: NA; J: TRBJ2-1; D: NA; DNA: TGTGCCAGCAGCTTAGGAGGAGGGTATGAGCAGTTCTTC; CDR3: CASSLGGGYEQFF
V: TRBV6-5; size: NA; J: TRBJ1-1; D: TRBD1; DNA: TGTGCCAGCAGTTACGGACAGGGGGGCACTGAAGCTTTCTTT; CDR3: CASSYGQGGTEAFF
V: TRBV7-9; size: NA; J: TRBJ2-6; D: NA; DNA: TGTGCCAGCAGCTCATTAATCCTCACAGGTGGGGCCAACGTCCTGACTTTC; CDR3: CASSSLILTGGANVLTF
V: TRBV2; size: NA; J: TRBJ1-1; D: NA; DNA: TGTGCCAGCAGTGAAGCGAGGTTCATGAACGGGGGAGCTTTCTTT; CDR3: CASSEARFMNGGAFF
V: TRBV25-1; size: NA; J: TRBJ1-2; D: NA; DNA: TGTGCCAGCAGTGAATACAAGAGGGTCGGTGGCTACACCTTC; CDR3: CASSEYKRVGGYTF
V: TRBV13; size: NA; J: TRBJ2-1; D: NA; DNA: TGTGCCAGCAGCCGAGCGACTTACAATGAGCAGTTCTTC; CDR3: CASSRATYNEQFF
V: TRBV12-3/TRBV12-4; size: NA; J: TRBJ1-2; D: NA; DNA: TGTGCCAGCAGTTTTCGGGCCGGGGGGGGCTACACCTTC; CDR3: CASSFRAGGGYTF
V: TRBV4-1; size: NA; J: TRBJ2-1; D: TRBD2; DNA: TGCGCCAGCAGCCCCGGACTAGCGGGGGGGCCAAGGAATGAGCAGTTCTTC; CDR3: CASSPGLAGGPRNEQFF
V: TRBV2; size: NA; J: TRBJ1-2; D: TRBD1; DNA: TGTGCCAGCAGTGGTCGGACAGGGGAGGACTATGGCTACACCTTC; CDR3: CASSGRTGEDYGYTF
V: TRBV30; size: NA; J: TRBJ1-2; D: NA; DNA: TGTGCCTGGAGTTTCAGGCCAGTCTATGGCTACACCTTC; CDR3: CAWSFRPVYGYTF
V: TRBV4-1; size: NA; J: TRBJ1-2; D: NA; DNA: TGCGCCAGCAGCCAAGAGGCGGGGGCCACGAGCTATGGCTACACCTTC; CDR3: CASSQEAGATSYGYTF
V: TRBV5-8; size: NA; J: TRBJ1-1; D: NA; DNA: TGTGCCAGCAGCCCCTTTGTGTGGCGCCGGATCAGGAAGAACACTGAAGCTTTCTTT; CDR3: CASSPFVWRRIRKNTEAFF
V: TRBV19; size: NA; J: TRBJ1-2; D: NA; DNA: TGTGCCAGTAGTATAGATCTGACAGGAAACTATGGCTACACCTTC; CDR3: CASSIDLTGNYGYTF
V: TRBV5-1; size: NA; J: TRBJ2-1; D: TRBD1; DNA: TGCGCCAGCAGCCTGGACGGACAGGGGGCCTACAATGAGCAGTTCTTC; CDR3: CASSLDGQGAYNEQFF
V: TRBV7-2; size: NA; J: TRBJ2-2; D: NA; DNA: TGTGCCAGCAGGGGGTACGGGGGGAACACCGGGGAGCTGTTTTTT; CDR3: CASRGYGGNTGELFF
V: TRBV7-2; size: once; J: TRBJ2-1; D: TRBD2; DNA: TGTGCCAGCAGCTGGACTAGCGGGGGCTCCTACAATGAGCAGTTCTTC; CDR3: CASSWTSGGSYNEQFF
V: TRBV2; size: NA; J: TRBJ2-3; D: TRBD1; DNA: TGTGCCAGCAGTCTTACGGGACAGGTTTCCTCAGATACGCAGTATTTT; CDR3: CASSLTGQVSSDTQYF